The entry below gives a single TCR beta chain sequence along with its context. What it binds is not known. CDR3 length: 14 amino acids. The germline CDR1 and CDR2 sequences are SQVTM and ANQGSEA. V trimming: 4 bases; J trimming: 7 bases; junction bases outside the gene matches: 8. The sample comes from a study of identical twins. Study conclusions and caveats: It was cross-sectional statistical analysis, not following the same donors, that the conclusions relied on. In cord blood, abundant beta clonotypes had fewer insertions; memory showed no trend.

No donor was unhealthy or non-Caucasian. TCRdb passed the 5' RACE reads through MiXCR, listing each CDR3 protein once. This sample carries 450,000 to 650,000 distinct CDR3 sequences, around 15% of them seen once, and the ten largest clones take nearly 0.45%. The sample was also linked to a second study, of yellow fever vaccine responses in identical twins.

The receptor was derived from a woman under 30 in good health. The sample taken for sequencing was CD4+ T cells sorted from blood. The chain uses TRBV29-1 and TRBJ1-4; TRBD1 matches 8 bases. The CDR3 bases are TGCAGCGTTGGGATGGGGACAGGCCCTGAAAAACTGTTTTTT. It translates to CSVGMGTGPEKLFF.